Described below is a single TCR beta chain sequence and its context. The data were taken from a study of response to subunit inactivated influenza vaccine. TCRdb ran MiXCR on the RT-PCR reads and lists one entry per CDR3 protein. Here the sample spans more than 550,000 distinct CDR3 sequences, about 11% being singletons. Trimming shortened V by 4 bases and J by 8 bases, and 13 bases separated the two germline ends. CDR3 length: 14 amino acids. Germline V gene lookup returns CDR1 SGHKS and CDR2 YYEKEE (reference sequence). The same sample was also used in a study of T cells expressing NK-cell markers. Per that paper: What made the TCR beta cDNA was 5'RACE template switching with UMIs.

Material: PBMCs from blood, obtained on the day of vaccination. This chain joins TRBV5-5 and TRBJ1-6, with D maybe TRBD1 (5 bases). The TCR sequence derives from a middle-aged man who received an inactivated influenza vaccine. This CDR3 reads CASSPGTADSPLHF. CDR3 DNA: TGTGCCAGCAGCCCCGGGACTGCCGATTCACCCCTCCACTTT.